Shown below are 14 T cell receptor beta chains from a single sample sequenced in a study of CD8 T cells in Susac syndrome. RNA was extracted with the RNeasy kit, and a quantity of 0.5 to 1 ug was reverse transcribed using random hexamers. TCRdb itself ran the immunoSEQ multiplex PCR reads through MiXCR, one entry per CDR3 protein. The table has some 450,000 distinct CDR3 sequences, 85% seen once. Sequences were obtained from CD8+ T cells from PBMCs. The receptor source for this set is a human donor with multiple sclerosis.

V usage is TRBV7-9 and J usage is TRBJ1-1, with D possibly being TRBD1 (5 bases). CDR3 length: 13 amino acids. CDR1 and CDR2 from the germline V gene are SEHNR and FQNEAQ (reference sequence). The V end lost 5 bases, the J end lost 4 bases, and 11 bases lay between the germline ends. The CDR3, as DNA: TGTGCCAGCAGCGCGGCCGGGGGCACTGAAGCTTTCTTT. It codes for CASSAAGGTEAFF.

The chain combines TRBV28 with TRBJ2-7, with 8 bases aligning to TRBD2. This CDR3 has 19 residues. V was pared by 4 bases and J by 2 bases, with 19 bases of the junction left unmatched. The V gene's germline CDR1 is MDHEN and CDR2 SYDVKM. CDR3 bases: TGTGCCAGCAGTTCCCCGAGACAGAAAATACTAGCGGAACCCTACGAGCAGTACTTC. It codes for CASSSPRQKILAEPYEQYF.

This clonotype has more than one count but fewer than ten. V is TRBV12-3 or TRBV12-4 and J is TRBJ1-1; D not certain. The CDR3 covers 15 residues. V was trimmed by 6 bases and J by 1 base, leaving 15 bases between them. CDR3 in DNA: TGTGCCAGCAGCCCCTCGGACCTAGGGAACACTGAAGCTTTCTTT. Amino acids: CASSPSDLGNTEAFF.

This sequence joins TRBV13 and TRBJ2-2; 8 positions match TRBD2. CDR3 length: 17 amino acids. The V and J ends lost 5 bases and 1 base, in that order; junction bases with no gene match: 9. Germline-derived CDR1 and CDR2 are PRHDT and FYEKMQ (reference sequence). The DNA of the CDR3 is TGTGCCAGCAGCCGAATAAGCGGGAGAGAGAACACCGGGGAGCTGTTTTTT. Residues: CASSRISGRENTGELFF.

The chain links TRBV5-5 to TRBJ2-3; TRBD2 agrees at 12 bases. Germline CDR1 reads SGHKS; CDR2 reads YYEKEE (reference sequence). The V gene end was trimmed by 4 bases and the J gene end by 5 bases; junction bases not matched to a gene: 8. CDR3 length equals 16 residues. CDR3 region: CASSRELAGGRDTQYF. The DNA for the CDR3 is TGTGCCAGCAGCCGGGAACTAGCGGGGGGTCGAGATACGCAGTATTTT.

The J gene is TRBJ2-3, the V gene TRBV20-1; 8 bases match TRBD2. The CDR3 extends over 18 amino acids. Germline trimming cut 6 bases from V and 0 bases from J; bases unmatched to any gene: 17. The germline gives CDR1 DFQATT, CDR2 SNEGSKA (reference sequence). The CDR3 loop reads CSAAGPGLGYTSTDTQYF. In nucleotides, the CDR3 is TGCAGTGCGGCCGGACCGGGACTAGGGTATACTAGCACAGATACGCAGTATTTT.

V and J are TRBV29-1 and TRBJ1-1; D is perhaps TRBD1 (6 bases). The ends were cut back, 5 bases at V and 7 bases at J, with 26 bases in the middle. Germline V gene sequence: CDR1 SQVTM, CDR2 ANQGSEA. The CDR3 is 16 residues long. CDR3: CSVRGEGDTGGSEAFF. In DNA, the CDR3 is TGCAGCGTTAGAGGGGAGGGGGACACCGGCGGTAGTGAAGCTTTCTTT.

The V and J genes are TRBV13 and TRBJ2-3; TRBD2 agrees at 7 bases. Germline CDR1 and CDR2: PRHDT and FYEKMQ (reference sequence). This CDR3 contains 18 residues. V was clipped by 4 bases and J by 4 bases; unmatched bases: 17. The CDR3 coding sequence is TGTGCCAGCAGCTCGCTTTATCGTGGTGGGGGGGGAGCAGATACGCAGTATTTT. Its protein product is CASSSLYRGGGGADTQYF.

The chain recombines TRBV7-2 with TRBJ2-5, with 12 bases matching TRBD2. V shed 4 bases, J shed 4 bases, and the junction held 10 bases outside the gene matches. This CDR3 region has 17 residues. CDR1 and CDR2 (germline): SGHTA, FQGNSA. CDR3 sequence: CASSSGLAGFFGETQYF. CDR3 bases: TGTGCCAGCAGCTCCGGACTAGCGGGATTTTTCGGAGAGACCCAGTACTTC.

The V gene is TRBV27, the J gene TRBJ1-1; D is ambiguous. Trimming took 5 bases from V and 3 from J, leaving 25 bases between them. Germline values: CDR1 MNHEY, CDR2 SMNVEV (reference sequence). The CDR3 runs to 18 residues. The CDR3 DNA reads as TGTGCCAGCAGTCCCTCGTTTCGGTACACCACGGTGGACACTGAAGCTTTCTTT. Encoded protein: CASSPSFRYTTVDTEAFF.

The chain carries TRBV9 and TRBJ1-1, with unresolved D. The CDR3 has 12 residues. Germline loops: CDR1 SGDLS, CDR2 YYNGEE. V was shortened by 4 bases and J by 4 bases, with 8 bases between the two germline ends. CDR3 in amino acids: CASSSPSTEAFF. The CDR3 nucleotides read TGTGCCAGCAGCTCCCCTAGCACTGAAGCTTTCTTT.

The chain recombines TRBV27 with TRBJ2-3; TRBD1 matches at 8 bases. Trimming took 2 bases from V and 6 from J; bases not matched to a gene: 4. The CDR3 consists of 14 residues. The germline CDR1 and CDR2 sequences are MNHEY and SMNVEV (reference sequence). CDR3 residues: CASSLQGARDTQYF. The CDR3 nucleotides read TGTGCCAGCAGTTTACAGGGGGCGAGGGATACGCAGTATTTT.

The V gene is TRBV27, the J gene TRBJ2-7; TRBD1 matches at 7 bases. Germline V gene lookup returns CDR1 MNHEY and CDR2 SMNVEV (reference sequence). Trimming removed 8 bases from V and 6 bases from J; junction bases left unmatched: 7. This CDR3 is 12 amino acids long. The CDR3 coding sequence is TGTGCCAGCCGGTCGACAGGGTTCGAGCAGTACTTC. Amino acids: CASRSTGFEQYF.

V and J are TRBV29-1 and TRBJ2-1; D is ambiguous. Trimming took 6 bases from V and 5 from J, leaving 17 bases between them. The germline V gene encodes CDR1 SQVTM and CDR2 ANQGSEA. The length of the CDR3 is 14 residues. The CDR3 spells CSVLTQTQNNEQFF. DNA of the CDR3: TGCAGCGTCCTAACCCAAACCCAAAACAATGAGCAGTTCTTC.